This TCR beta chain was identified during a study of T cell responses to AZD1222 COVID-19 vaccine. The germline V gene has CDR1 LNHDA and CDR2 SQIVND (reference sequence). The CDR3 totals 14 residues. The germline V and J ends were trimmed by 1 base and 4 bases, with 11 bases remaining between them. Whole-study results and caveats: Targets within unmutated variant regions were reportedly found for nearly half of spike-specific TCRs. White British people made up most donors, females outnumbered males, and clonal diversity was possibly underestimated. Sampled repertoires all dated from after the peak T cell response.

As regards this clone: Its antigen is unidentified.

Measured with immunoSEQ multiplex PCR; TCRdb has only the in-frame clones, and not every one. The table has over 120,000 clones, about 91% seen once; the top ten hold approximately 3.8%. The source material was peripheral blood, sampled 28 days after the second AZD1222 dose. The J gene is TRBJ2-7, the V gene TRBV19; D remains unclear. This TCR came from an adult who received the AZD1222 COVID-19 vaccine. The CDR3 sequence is CASSIGPDDYEQYF. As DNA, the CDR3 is TGTGCCAGTAGTATAGGCCCTGACGATTACGAGCAGTACTTC.